The 17 T cell receptor beta chains in this list originate from one sample, sequenced in a study of T-cell memory formation after mild COVID-19. One entry per CDR3 protein, called by TCRdb with MiXCR from the 5' RACE reads. The sample has just over 350,000 distinct CDR3 sequences, around an eighth seen once. The sequenced sample consisted of PBMCs or a T cell subset sorted from them (not recorded which). The receptors originated from a man aged 18 to 29 who had mild COVID-19 (a few samples of this study predate the infection). Cell type and time point are not known.

V and J are TRBV6-1 and TRBJ2-1, with TRBD1 matching over 10 bases. Unmatched junction bases numbered 11, after V lost 6 bases and J lost 6 bases. Germline CDR1 reads MNHNS; CDR2 reads SASEGT. The CDR3 sequence is 16 residues long. The CDR3 region is CASRGMGTGDCNEQFF. The CDR3 DNA sequence: TGTGCCAGCAGGGGTATGGGGACAGGGGACTGCAATGAGCAGTTCTTC.

The chain's CDR3 is CASSRRVHNEQFF. The DNA for the CDR3 is TGTGCCAGCAGCCGACGGGTTCACAATGAGCAGTTCTTC. The gene calls are TRBV7-2 and TRBJ2-1; the D is unclear. V was clipped by 5 bases and J by 5 bases, with 10 bases between them. The germline gives CDR1 SGHTA, CDR2 FQGNSA. CDR3 size: 13 residues.

This clonotype was seen a handful of times. The J gene is TRBJ2-7, the V gene TRBV24-1, with 7 bases fitting TRBD2. In germline, CDR1 is KGHDR, CDR2 SFDVKD. Losses at the gene ends were 5 bases for V and 6 bases for J; bases not matched to a gene: 6. This CDR3 has 13 amino acids. The CDR3 spells CATSARPGGEQYF. In DNA form, the CDR3 reads TGTGCCACCAGTGCCCGACCGGGGGGCGAGCAGTACTTC.

Many counts were recorded for this clonotype. The V and J genes are TRBV20-1 and TRBJ2-1; possibly TRBD1 for D (6 bases). The CDR3 totals 14 residues. With 3 bases removed from V and 5 bases from J, the gap between germline ends came to 14 bases. CDR1 and CDR2 from the germline V gene are DFQATT and SNEGSKA (reference sequence). CDR3 nucleotide sequence: TGCAGTGCTAGGAGCGAGGACAGACACAATGAGCAGTTCTTC. It is translated as CSARSEDRHNEQFF.

This clonotype was observed a handful of times. V and J are TRBV7-8 and TRBJ2-3; D perhaps matches TRBD2 (5 bases). The ends were cut back, 5 bases at V and 2 bases at J, with 14 bases in the middle. CDR1 is SGHVS and CDR2 is FQNEAQ in the germline V gene. The CDR3 spans 15 residues. CDR3: CASSPLVRDTDTQYF. In nucleotides, the CDR3 is TGTGCCAGCAGCCCATTGGTCCGGGACACAGATACGCAGTATTTT.

Only a few counts were recorded for this clonotype. V usage is TRBV10-3 and J usage is TRBJ2-7; no clear D gene. The CDR3 is made up of 12 amino acids. The germline V gene has CDR1 ENHRY and CDR2 SYGVKD. Trimming stripped 3 bases from V and 2 bases from J, with 5 bases between. The chain's CDR3 is CAISDLAYEQYF. DNA for the CDR3: TGTGCCATCAGTGACCTAGCCTACGAGCAGTACTTC.

V is TRBV7-2 and J is TRBJ2-1; D is possibly TRBD1 (5 bases). The CDR3 spans 15 residues. Germline CDR1 and CDR2: SGHTA and FQGNSA. Trimming took 5 bases from V and 0 from J, leaving 11 bases between them. CDR3 protein: CASSPQGFSYNEQFF. In nucleotides, the CDR3 is TGTGCCAGCAGCCCTCAGGGTTTCTCCTACAATGAGCAGTTCTTC.

A few counts support this clonotype. The genes are TRBV5-1 and TRBJ2-2; D not resolved. Trimming took 0 bases from V and 6 from J, leaving 12 bases between them. The CDR3 spans 15 residues. Germline V gene data show CDR1 as SGHRS and CDR2 as YFSETQ. Here the CDR3 DNA reads TGCGCCAGCAGCTTGGTACAGTACGTACCCGGGGAGCTGTTTTTT. Translating it yields CASSLVQYVPGELFF. The whole variable domain, filled in from reference TRBV5-1 and TRBJ2-2, reads KAGVTQTPRYLIKTRGQQVTLSCSPISGHRSVSWYQQTPGQGLQFLFEYFSETQRNKGNFPGRFSGRQFSNSRSEMNVSTLELGDSALYLCASSLVQYVPGELFFGEGSRLTVL.

This clonotype was found a few times. The rearrangement joins TRBV6-6 to TRBJ1-5, with a weak D call TRBD1 (5 bases). The CDR3 covers 15 residues. CDR1 and CDR2 (germline): MNHNY, SVGAGI (reference sequence). V dropped 2 bases and J dropped 2 bases, with 10 bases sitting between them. CDR3 nucleotide sequence: TGTGCCAGCAGTTACGGGCAGGGCGGCAATCAGCCCCAGCATTTT. It translates to CASSYGQGGNQPQHF.

The V call is TRBV7-2, the J call TRBJ1-3, with 7 positions matching TRBD1. This CDR3 has 15 residues. Trimming at V came to 5 bases and at J to 4 bases, leaving 8 bases not matched to a gene. The germline V gene has CDR1 SGHTA and CDR2 FQGNSA. In DNA, the CDR3 is TGTGCCAGCAGCGCCCTAACAGGGGCCGGAAACACCATATATTTT. It translates to CASSALTGAGNTIYF.

This clonotype was observed a few times. This sequence joins TRBV4-1 and TRBJ1-1; no clear D gene. The CDR3 covers 12 residues. Germline V lookup: CDR1 MGHRA, CDR2 YSYEKL. Trimming stripped 3 bases from V and 6 bases from J, with 8 bases between. Written as DNA, the CDR3 is TGCGCCAGCAGCCAGTCGACGGCTGAAGCTTTCTTT. Translated: CASSQSTAEAFF.

This clonotype has only a few counts. V gene TRBV7-2 combines with J gene TRBJ1-1, with D possibly matching TRBD1 (5 bases). V shed 1 base and J shed 4 bases, with 10 bases lying between them. The CDR3 consists of 14 residues. Germline assignment: CDR1 SGHTA and CDR2 FQGNSA. DNA for the CDR3: TGTGCCAGCAGCTTAGAGGGCAGGGCCACTGAAGCTTTCTTT. This sequence encodes CASSLEGRATEAFF. Using reference TRBV7-2 and TRBJ1-1 for the parts outside the CDR3, the full variable domain is GAGVSQSPSNKVTEKGKDVELRCDPISGHTALYWYRQSLGQGLEFLIYFQGNSAPDKSGLPSDRFSAERTGGSVSTLTIQRTQQEDSAVYLCASSLEGRATEAFFGQGTRLTVV.

This clonotype has a count of ten or more. The chain couples TRBV29-1 to TRBJ2-3; no definite D call. Deletions cut 2 bases from V and 5 bases from J, with 11 bases between. The CDR3 is 13 residues long. Germline V CDR1 and CDR2: SQVTM, ANQGSEA. The CDR3, as DNA: TGCAGCGTTGAACCCGATCCGGGAGATACGCAGTATTTT. It translates to CSVEPDPGDTQYF.

The rearrangement links TRBV6-1 to TRBJ2-1, with 12 bases matching TRBD2. CDR1 is MNHNS, CDR2 SASEGT, per germline. The junction had 8 bases not matched to a gene; V was cut back by 5 bases and J by 6 bases. This CDR3 region has 16 residues. CDR3 sequence reads: CASSTFTSGGPNEQFF. CDR3 DNA sequence: TGTGCCAGCAGTACATTCACTAGCGGGGGGCCCAATGAGCAGTTCTTC.

The J gene is TRBJ2-3, the V gene TRBV12-3 or TRBV12-4, with unresolved D. The CDR3 covers 12 residues. The germline V and J ends were trimmed by 6 bases and 6 bases, with 10 bases remaining between them. CDR3 nucleotide sequence: TGTGCCAGCAGGCTGGAGACCGATACGCAGTATTTT. Translating it yields CASRLETDTQYF.

This clonotype was picked up one time. The chain links TRBV2 to TRBJ2-7; 9 nucleotides align to TRBD1. With V trimmed by 6 bases and J by 5 bases, 5 bases remained unmatched. In germline, CDR1 is SNHLY, CDR2 FYNNEI. The CDR3 runs to 13 residues. DNA of the CDR3: TGTGCCAGCAGCAGGACAGGGGACCACGAGCAGTACTTC. This codes for CASSRTGDHEQYF.

The chain is built from TRBV5-1 and TRBJ2-5; D remains ambiguous. Trimming left V 1 base short and J 7 bases short, with 20 bases between. The CDR3 is made up of 16 amino acids. CDR1 and CDR2 from the germline V gene are SGHRS and YFSETQ. CDR3 bases: TGCGCCAGCAGCTTGAACCTGGTTCTCCCAGACGGGACCCAGTACTTC. Its translation is CASSLNLVLPDGTQYF.